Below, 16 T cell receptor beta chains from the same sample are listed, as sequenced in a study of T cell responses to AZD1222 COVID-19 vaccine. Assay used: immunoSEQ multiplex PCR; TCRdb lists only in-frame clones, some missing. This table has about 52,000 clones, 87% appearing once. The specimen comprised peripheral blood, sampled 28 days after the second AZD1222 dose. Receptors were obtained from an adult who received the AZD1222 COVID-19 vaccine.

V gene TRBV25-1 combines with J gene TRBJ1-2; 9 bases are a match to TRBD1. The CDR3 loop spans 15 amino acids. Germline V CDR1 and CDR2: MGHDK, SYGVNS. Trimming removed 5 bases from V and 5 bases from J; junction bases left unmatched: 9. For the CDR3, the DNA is TGTGCCAGCAGTTCGACAGGGGGAGTCGAATATGGCTACACCTTC. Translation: CASSSTGGVEYGYTF.

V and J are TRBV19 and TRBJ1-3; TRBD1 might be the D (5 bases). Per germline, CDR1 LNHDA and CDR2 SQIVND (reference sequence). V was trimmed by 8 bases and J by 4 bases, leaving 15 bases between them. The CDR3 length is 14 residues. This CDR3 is CASSGHGAGNTIYF. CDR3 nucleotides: TGTGCCAGTTCAGGGCACGGCGCAGGAAACACCATATATTTT.

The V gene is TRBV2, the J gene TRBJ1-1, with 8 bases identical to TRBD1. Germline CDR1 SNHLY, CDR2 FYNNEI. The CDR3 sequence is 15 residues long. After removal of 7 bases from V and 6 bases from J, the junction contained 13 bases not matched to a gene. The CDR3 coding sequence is TGTGCCAGCAACGGAGGACAGGGCCGGTCGGCTGAAGCTTTCTTT. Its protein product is CASNGGQGRSAEAFF.

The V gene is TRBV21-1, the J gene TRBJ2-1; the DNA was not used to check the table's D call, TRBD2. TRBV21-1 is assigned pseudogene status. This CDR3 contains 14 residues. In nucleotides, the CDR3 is TGTGCCAGCAGCCCCATGAGCGGGAGGCATGAGCAGTTCTTC. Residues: CASSPMSGRHEQFF.

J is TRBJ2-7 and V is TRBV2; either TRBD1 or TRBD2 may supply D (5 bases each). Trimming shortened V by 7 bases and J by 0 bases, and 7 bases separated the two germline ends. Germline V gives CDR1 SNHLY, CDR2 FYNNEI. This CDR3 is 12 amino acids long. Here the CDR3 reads CASKGTSYEQYF. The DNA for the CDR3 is TGTGCCAGCAAGGGGACCTCCTACGAGCAGTACTTC. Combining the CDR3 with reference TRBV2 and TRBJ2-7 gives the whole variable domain EPEVTQTPSHQVTQMGQEVILRCVPISNHLYFYWYRQILGQKVEFLVSFYNNEISEKSEIFDDQFSVERPDGSNFTLKIRSTKLEDSAMYFCASKGTSYEQYFGPGTRLTVT.

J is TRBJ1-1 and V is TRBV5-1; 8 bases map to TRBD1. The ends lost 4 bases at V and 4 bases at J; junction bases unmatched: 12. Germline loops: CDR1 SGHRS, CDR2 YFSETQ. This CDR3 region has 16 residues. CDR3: CASSRTGWGVGTEAFF. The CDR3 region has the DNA TGCGCCAGCAGCCGGACAGGGTGGGGAGTGGGCACTGAAGCTTTCTTT.

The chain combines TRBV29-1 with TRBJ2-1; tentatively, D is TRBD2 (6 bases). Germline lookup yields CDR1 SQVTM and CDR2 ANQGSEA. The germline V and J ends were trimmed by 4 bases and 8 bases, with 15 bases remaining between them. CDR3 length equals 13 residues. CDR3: CSVGLLAGYEQFF. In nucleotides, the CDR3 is TGCAGCGTTGGGTTACTAGCTGGGTATGAGCAGTTCTTC.

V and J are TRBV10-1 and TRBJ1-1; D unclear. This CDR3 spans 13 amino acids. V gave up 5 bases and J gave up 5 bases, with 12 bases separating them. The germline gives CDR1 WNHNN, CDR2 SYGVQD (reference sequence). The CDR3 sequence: CASSPTVSTEAFF. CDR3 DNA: TGCGCCAGCAGTCCAACGGTTTCGACTGAAGCTTTCTTT.

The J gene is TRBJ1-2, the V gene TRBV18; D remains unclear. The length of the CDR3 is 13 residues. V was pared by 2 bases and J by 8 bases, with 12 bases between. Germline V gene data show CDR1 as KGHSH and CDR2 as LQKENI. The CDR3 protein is CASSPSHAGGYTF. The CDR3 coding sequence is TGTGCCAGCTCACCAAGTCACGCCGGGGGCTACACCTTC. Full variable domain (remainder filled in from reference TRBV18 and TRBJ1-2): NAGVMQNPRHLVRRRGQEARLRCSPMKGHSHVYWYRQLPEEGLKFMVYLQKENIIDESGMPKERFSAEFPKEGPSILRIQQVVRGDSAAYFCASSPSHAGGYTFGSGTRLTVV.

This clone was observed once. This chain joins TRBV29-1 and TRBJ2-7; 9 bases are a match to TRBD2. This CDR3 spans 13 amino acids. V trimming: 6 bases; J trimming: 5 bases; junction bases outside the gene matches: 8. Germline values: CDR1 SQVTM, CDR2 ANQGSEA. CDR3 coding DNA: TGCAGCGTGGGGGCGGGAGGGAGGAACGAGCAGTACTTC. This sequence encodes CSVGAGGRNEQYF.

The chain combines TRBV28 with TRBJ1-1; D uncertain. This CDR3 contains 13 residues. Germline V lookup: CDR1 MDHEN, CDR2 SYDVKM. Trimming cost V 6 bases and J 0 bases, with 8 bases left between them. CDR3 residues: CASRRDMNTEAFF. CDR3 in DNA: TGTGCCAGCAGGCGCGACATGAACACTGAAGCTTTCTTT.

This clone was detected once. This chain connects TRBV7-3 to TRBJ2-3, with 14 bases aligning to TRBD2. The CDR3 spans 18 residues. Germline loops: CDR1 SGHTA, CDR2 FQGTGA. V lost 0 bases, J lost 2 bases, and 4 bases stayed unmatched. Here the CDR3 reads CASSLTRTSGRSTDTQYF. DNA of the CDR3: TGTGCCAGCAGCTTAACCCGGACTAGCGGGAGGTCCACAGATACGCAGTATTTT. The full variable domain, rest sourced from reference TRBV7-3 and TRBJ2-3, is GAGVSQTPSNKVTEKGKYVELRCDPISGHTALYWYRQSLGQGPEFLIYFQGTGAADDSGLPNDRFFAVRPEGSVSTLKIQRTERGDSAVYLCASSLTRTSGRSTDTQYFGPGTRLTVL.

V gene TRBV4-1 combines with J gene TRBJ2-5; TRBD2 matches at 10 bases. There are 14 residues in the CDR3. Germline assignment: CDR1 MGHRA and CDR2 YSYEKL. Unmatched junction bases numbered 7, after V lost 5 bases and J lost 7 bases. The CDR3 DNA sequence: TGCGCCAGCAGCTTTAGCGGGGGGCCGGGGACCCAGTACTTC. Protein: CASSFSGGPGTQYF.

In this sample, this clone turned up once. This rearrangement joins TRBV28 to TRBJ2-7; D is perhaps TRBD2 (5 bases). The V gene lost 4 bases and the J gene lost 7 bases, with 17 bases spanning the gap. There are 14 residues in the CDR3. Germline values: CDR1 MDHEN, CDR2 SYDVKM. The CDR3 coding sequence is TGTGCCAGCAGTTCCCCCGGAGGTGTTTTGGAGCAGTACTTC. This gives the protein CASSSPGGVLEQYF.

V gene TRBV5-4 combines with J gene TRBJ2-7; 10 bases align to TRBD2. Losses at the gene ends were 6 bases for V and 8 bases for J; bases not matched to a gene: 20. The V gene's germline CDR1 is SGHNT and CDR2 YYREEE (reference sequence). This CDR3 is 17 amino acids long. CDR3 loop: CASTPGTSGTLEVQQYF. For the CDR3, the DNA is TGTGCCAGCACCCCCGGAACTAGCGGGACATTAGAGGTCCAGCAGTACTTC. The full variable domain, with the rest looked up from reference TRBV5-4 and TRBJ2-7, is ETGVTQSPTHLIKTRGQQVTLRCSSQSGHNTVSWYQQALGQGPQFIFQYYREEENGRGNFPPRFSGLQFPNYSSELNVNALELDDSALYLCASTPGTSGTLEVQQYFGPGTRLTVT.

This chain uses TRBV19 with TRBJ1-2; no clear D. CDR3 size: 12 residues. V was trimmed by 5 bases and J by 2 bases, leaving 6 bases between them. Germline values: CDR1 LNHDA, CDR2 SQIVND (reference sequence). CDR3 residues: CASSPRNYGYTF. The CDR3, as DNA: TGTGCCAGTAGTCCCAGGAACTATGGCTACACCTTC.